The entry below describes one T cell receptor (beta chain). The J segment lost 1 base and the V segment lost 1 base, leaving 5 bases of the junction unmatched. CDR3 length: 18 amino acids. The germline CDR1 and CDR2 sequences are SEHNR and FQNEAQ (reference sequence). The entry originates in a study of blood T cells in healthy people across ages. Using a J-beta primer mix together with a sample-barcoded 5' primer, a second PCR was run for about 6 to 11 cycles. Via MiXCR, TCRdb re-called the 5' RACE reads, giving one row per CDR3 protein. The sample includes about 930,000 distinct CDR3 sequences, under 35% of them seen just once. This same sample was also part of a study on T cells of mothers and their children.

Sequencing was performed on blood. V and J are TRBV7-9 and TRBJ2-1; TRBD2 matches 12 bases. This sequence originates from a woman aged 40 to 55 in good health. The CDR3 reads CASSLETSGGPSYNEQFF. Written as DNA, the CDR3 is TGTGCCAGCAGCTTAGAGACTAGCGGGGGCCCTTCCTACAATGAGCAGTTCTTC.